This T cell receptor beta chain was captured in a study of graft-versus-host responses after intestinal transplantation. Study background: All recipients got anti-thymocyte globulin induction, then tacrolimus and steroids for roughly three years. Study outcomes and limitations: Researchers found GvH clones in recipient marrow, and some showed up first in ileum or blood.

Sequencing used immunoSEQ multiplex PCR; TCRdb keeps in-frame clones, though not all of them. The data show some 25,000 clones, with roughly nine tenths seen just once and just under 2% held by the top ten. This clone is a singleton in its sample. Its antigen is still unknown. V dropped 3 bases and J dropped 3 bases, with 12 bases sitting between them. Germline-derived CDR1 and CDR2 are SNHLY and FYNNEI. The CDR3 totals 14 residues. This receptor was taken from a human patient who received an intestinal transplant, so some T cells may come from the graft donor. Sequences were derived from PBMCs, sampled approximately 39 days after intestinal transplant. The gene calls are TRBV2 and TRBJ2-7; tentative D call: TRBD1 (6 bases). CDR3 bases: TGTGCCAGCAGTGACGATGGCAGGGGCTACGAGCAGTACTTC. This translates into CASSDDGRGYEQYF.